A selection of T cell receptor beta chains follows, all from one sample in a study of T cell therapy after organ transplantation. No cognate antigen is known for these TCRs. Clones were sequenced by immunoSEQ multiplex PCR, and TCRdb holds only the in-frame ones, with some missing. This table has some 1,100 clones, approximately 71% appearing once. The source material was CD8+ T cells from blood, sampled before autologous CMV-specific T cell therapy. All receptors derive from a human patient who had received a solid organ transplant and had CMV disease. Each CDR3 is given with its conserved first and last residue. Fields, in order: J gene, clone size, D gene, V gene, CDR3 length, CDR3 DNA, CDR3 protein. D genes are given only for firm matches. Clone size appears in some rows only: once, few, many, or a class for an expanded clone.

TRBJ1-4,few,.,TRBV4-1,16,TGCGCCAGCAGCCAAGACGGGAGTTTTTTAAATGAAAAACTGTTTTTT,CASSQDGSFLNEKLFF
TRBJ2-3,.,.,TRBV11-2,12,TGTGCCAGCAGCCTCCGAACAGATACGCAGTATTTT,CASSLRTDTQYF
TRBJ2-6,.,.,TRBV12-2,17,TGTGCAAGTCGCCCTCTATTGAGAGCCTCTGGGGCCAACGTCCTGACTTTC,CASRPLLRASGANVLTF
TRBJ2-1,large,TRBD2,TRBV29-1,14,TGCAGCGTTCAGCGGGAGTACGGGGGCCGCGAGCAGTTCTTC,CSVQREYGGREQFF
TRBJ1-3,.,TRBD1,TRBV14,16,TGTGCCAGCAGCCCCCGGACAGGTACCTCTGGAAACACCATATATTTT,CASSPRTGTSGNTIYF
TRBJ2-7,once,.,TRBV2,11,TGTGCCAGCAGGGATTTCTACGAGCAGTACTTC,CASRDFYEQYF
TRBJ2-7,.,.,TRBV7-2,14,TGTGCCAGCAGCTTCCGGGGTTGGGCCTACGAGCAGTACTTC,CASSFRGWAYEQYF
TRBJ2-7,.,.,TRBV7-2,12,TGTGCCAGCAGCACCAGGACAAACGAGCAGTACTTC,CASSTRTNEQYF
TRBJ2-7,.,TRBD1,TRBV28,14,TGTGCCAGCAGTATAACAGGGGCGTCCTACGAGCAGTACTTC,CASSITGASYEQYF
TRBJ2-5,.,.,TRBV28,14,TGTGCCAGCAGTTTATTAGTCAGGAAAGAGACCCAGTACTTC,CASSLLVRKETQYF
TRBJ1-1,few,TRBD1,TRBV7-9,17,TGTGCCAGCAGCCCGGGGACAGGGGGCATAGCAAGCACTGAAGCTTTCTTT,CASSPGTGGIASTEAFF
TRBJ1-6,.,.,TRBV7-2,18,TGTGCCAGCAGCCCCCCCCGGACCTTGAGCTCCTATAATTCACCCCTCCACTTT,CASSPPRTLSSYNSPLHF
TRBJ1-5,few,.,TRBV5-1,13,TGCGCCAGCAGCTTCGAGGGGGATCAGCCCCAGCATTTT,CASSFEGDQPQHF
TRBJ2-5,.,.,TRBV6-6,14,TGTGCCAGCAGTTACTCGAATCAGGGGACGACCCAGTACTTC,CASSYSNQGTTQYF
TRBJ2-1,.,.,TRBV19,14,TGTGCCAGTAGTATTGGGAGTGGTGGGACTGAGCAGTTCTTC,CASSIGSGGTEQFF
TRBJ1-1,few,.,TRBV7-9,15,TGTGCCAGCCTTTCATTCGGACAGATGAACACTGAAGCTTTCTTT,CASLSFGQMNTEAFF
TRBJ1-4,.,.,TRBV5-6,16,TGTGCCAGCAGCTTGGGTAGTCTGGTCACAAATGAAAAACTGTTTTTT,CASSLGSLVTNEKLFF
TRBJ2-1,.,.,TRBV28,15,TGTGCCAGCAGTTTAGCGGGAATGGTCTACAATGAGCAGTTCTTC,CASSLAGMVYNEQFF
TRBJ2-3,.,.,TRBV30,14,TGTGCCTGCCTACTAGGGGAAAGAATTGATACGCAGTATTTT,CACLLGERIDTQYF
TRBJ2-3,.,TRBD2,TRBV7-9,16,TGTGCCAGCAGCCCCCCTTGGGGGGGAGGCACAGATACGCAGTATTTT,CASSPPWGGGTDTQYF
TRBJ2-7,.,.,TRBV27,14,TGTGCCAGCAGTTTAGGCAGCCGACCCTACGAGCAGTACTTC,CASSLGSRPYEQYF
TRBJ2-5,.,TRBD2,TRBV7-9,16,TGTGCCAGCAGACCCCAGAACTCGGGAGGTGAACAGACCCAGTACTTC,CASRPQNSGGEQTQYF
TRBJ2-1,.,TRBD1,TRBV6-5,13,TGTGCCAGCAGTTGGACAGGGACTAATGAGCAGTTCTTC,CASSWTGTNEQFF
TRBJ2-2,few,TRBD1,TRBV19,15,TGTGCCAGTAGTATGGCAGGGGGTTACACCGGGGAGCTGTTTTTT,CASSMAGGYTGELFF
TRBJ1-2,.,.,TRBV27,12,TGTGCCAGCAGTCCGGACCTATCTGACTACACCTTC,CASSPDLSDYTF
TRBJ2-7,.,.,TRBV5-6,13,TGTGCCAGCAGCCCTTATCTGGGATACGAGCAGTACTTC,CASSPYLGYEQYF
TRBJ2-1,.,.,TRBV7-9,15,TGTGCCAGCAGCTTCCGGGACACGGGTGGGAATGAGCAGTTCTTC,CASSFRDTGGNEQFF
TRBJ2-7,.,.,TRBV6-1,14,TGTGCCAGCAGCGACCCGGGCAGAACCTACGAGCAGTACTTC,CASSDPGRTYEQYF
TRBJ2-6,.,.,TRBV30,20,TGTGCCTGGAGTTGGGTTGGGGGTGGCAGAGGATGGACTGGGGCCAACGTCCTGACTTTC,CAWSWVGGGRGWTGANVLTF
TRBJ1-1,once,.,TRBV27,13,TGTGCCAGCAGTATTAAGTCGGCCACTGAAGCTTTCTTT,CASSIKSATEAFF
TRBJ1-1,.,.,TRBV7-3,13,TGTGCCAGCAGCTACACAGAGCGCACTGAAGCTTTCTTT,CASSYTERTEAFF
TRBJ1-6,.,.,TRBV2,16,TGTGCCAGCAGTGAAGCGCGCACGGACTTTAATTCACCCCTCCACTTT,CASSEARTDFNSPLHF
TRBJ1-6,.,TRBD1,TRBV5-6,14,TGTGCCAGCAGCCCCCGGGACAGCTATTCACCCCTCCACTTT,CASSPRDSYSPLHF
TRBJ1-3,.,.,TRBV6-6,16,TGTGCCAGCAGTTACGGGCCCCCGGCCTCTGGAAACACCATATATTTT,CASSYGPPASGNTIYF
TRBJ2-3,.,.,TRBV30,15,TGTGCCTGGAGATTGCGGGTACTAGGAACAGATACGCAGTATTTT,CAWRLRVLGTDTQYF
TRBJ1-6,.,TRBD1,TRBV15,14,TGTGCCACCAGCAGAGAACAGGGGGCTTCACCCCTCCACTTT,CATSREQGASPLHF
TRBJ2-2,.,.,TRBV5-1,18,TGCGCCAGCAGCTTGGAAATCGAGGGGCTGCCTGGCACCGGGGAGCTGTTTTTT,CASSLEIEGLPGTGELFF
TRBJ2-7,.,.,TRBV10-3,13,TGTGCCATCAGATCCGGGATCCGCTACGAGCAGTACTTC,CAIRSGIRYEQYF
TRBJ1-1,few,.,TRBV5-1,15,TGCGCCAGCAGCTCCAGGGGCGAGGGAAACACTGAAGCTTTCTTT,CASSSRGEGNTEAFF
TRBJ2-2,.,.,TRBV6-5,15,TGTGCCAGCAGTTACTCGAACTGGAACACCGGGGAGCTGTTTTTT,CASSYSNWNTGELFF
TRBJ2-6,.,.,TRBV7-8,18,TGTGCCAGCAGCGTGCTGTTGTACCCACAAAGTCGGGCCAACGTCCTGACTTTC,CASSVLLYPQSRANVLTF
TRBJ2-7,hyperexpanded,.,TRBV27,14,TGTGCCAGCAGTTTAGGGCCGGCTGCCTACGAGCAGTACTTC,CASSLGPAAYEQYF
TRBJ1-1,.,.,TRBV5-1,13,TGCGCCAGCAGCACTCAGGCGAACACTGAAGCTTTCTTT,CASSTQANTEAFF
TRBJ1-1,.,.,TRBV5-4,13,TGTGCCAGCAGCTGGACCGAGAACACTGAAGCTTTCTTT,CASSWTENTEAFF
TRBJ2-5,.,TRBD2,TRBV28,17,TGTGCCAGCAGTTCCTCCGGACTAGCGGGGATACAAGAGACCCAGTACTTC,CASSSSGLAGIQETQYF
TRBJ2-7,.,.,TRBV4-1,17,TGCGCCAGCAGCCAAGATGGTCTGTCTGGCTATTCCTACGAGCAGTACTTC,CASSQDGLSGYSYEQYF
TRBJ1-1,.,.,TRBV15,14,TGTGCCACCAGCATGGGGACAACGGACACTGAAGCTTTCTTT,CATSMGTTDTEAFF
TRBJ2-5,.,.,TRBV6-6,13,TGTGCCAGCAGTTACTCGAACCAGGGCACCCAGTACTTC,CASSYSNQGTQYF
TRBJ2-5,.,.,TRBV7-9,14,TGTGCCAGCAGCTTAGGGCTAGCGCAAGAGACCCAGTACTTC,CASSLGLAQETQYF
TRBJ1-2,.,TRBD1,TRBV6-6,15,TGTGCCAGCAGCCCGACCGGACAGGGCGGCTATGGCTACACCTTC,CASSPTGQGGYGYTF
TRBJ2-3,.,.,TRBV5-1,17,TGCGCCAGCAGCCAGGAGGATAGGGACGTTGGCACAGATACGCAGTATTTT,CASSQEDRDVGTDTQYF
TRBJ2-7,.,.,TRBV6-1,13,TGTGCCAGCAGTGAACCACACAGCTACGAGCAGTACTTC,CASSEPHSYEQYF